This is a list of T cell receptor beta chains from one sample in a study of OX40 agonist ivuxolimab in advanced cancers. Libraries were prepared by immunoSEQ multiplex PCR; TCRdb keeps only in-frame clonotypes and omits some of them. The sample has roughly 89,000 clones, about 88% seen once; the top ten hold roughly 1.7%. This specimen consisted of CD4+ or CD8+ T cells sorted from blood, obtained in a trial of the OX40 agonist ivuxolimab. The receptors stem from an adult with an advanced solid tumor such as melanoma, head and neck, liver or kidney cancer. Each CDR3 is given with its conserved first and last residue. D genes are given only for firm matches. Size is omitted from some rows. Given values are once, few, many or a class for expanded clones.

- - TRBV9 CASSEGFNQPQHF
- TRBD1 TRBV19 CASREQGAGEAFF
- TRBD2 TRBV5-4 CASSPDKGLAGEEQYF
- - TRBV29-1 CSVVRGQAEAFF
- TRBD1 TRBV4-1 CASSQEGGFSTDTQYF
few - TRBV4-2 CASSQGGTGTGELFF
- - TRBV5-4 CASSPQGGVDGYTF
- TRBD1 TRBV19 CASSPGQGRGGEQFF
- TRBD2 TRBV7-9 CASSRGGDLYNEQFF
- - TRBV2 CASSEEGQNGYTF
- TRBD1 TRBV5-1 CASSPGTGGDGYTF
- - TRBV18 CASSPRGREQYF
few - TRBV7-6 CASSLDPGLSYEQYF
- - TRBV21-1 CASSQRGQGVQSLQAFF
- TRBD1 TRBV7-9 CASSLQGYGNSPLHF
once - TRBV7-9 CASSSPRLAPTDTQYF
- TRBD2 TRBV11-3 CASSLGSGGIDEQFF
- - TRBV11-2 CASSQIRAANTEAFF
- - TRBV18 CASSLTRGGYNSPLHF
once - TRBV18 CASSPDSSNQPQHF
- - TRBV6-5 CASRPPGQSPEAFF
- - TRBV14 CASSRLGIGGGYGYTF
few TRBD1 TRBV5-1 CASSSGQGMVNTEAFF
- - TRBV19 CASSSLVGSYNEQFF
- - TRBV2 CASSSLTVYGYTF
- - TRBV7-2 CASSQSIRETQYF
- TRBD1 TRBV5-1 CASAVDRGQTDTQYF
- TRBD1 TRBV2 CASSEDRGTDTQYF
- - TRBV19 CASSLLGYGYTF
- - TRBV4-1 CASSQGRPGPGNTIYF
- - TRBV11-2 CASSSRQISTDTQYF
- - TRBV2 CASSELGGAGEKLFF
few - TRBV2 CASMESAYEQYF
- TRBD1 TRBV18 CASSPWTGPSGNTIYF
- - TRBV6-5 CASSYSGGATEAFF
- - TRBV2 CASKLGTFGSPLHF
once - TRBV5-4 CASSLVQENTEAFF
- - TRBV19 CASSGGSSGNTIYF
- TRBD1 TRBV9 CASSEKQGFTGELFF
- TRBD2 TRBV7-6 CASSHYPPQRGDTDTQYF
- - TRBV28 CASSWAGLNSPLHF